One T cell receptor beta chain is described in this entry. The antigen remains undetermined. This specimen belongs to a study of T cell responses to AZD1222 COVID-19 vaccine. Study-wide points: Repertoires were sampled only after the peak T cell response. At baseline, seropositivity was found in only a handful of AZD1222 recipients. White British ancestry dominated among donors, who included more females, and clonal diversity was possibly underestimated. Reportedly, close to half of spike-specific TCRs are directed against unmutated variant regions.

The assay was immunoSEQ multiplex PCR, and TCRdb's table has in-frame clones only and misses some. The sample consists of about 120,000 clones, just over 85% of them appearing once. The clonotype was recovered from an adult in good health. The specimen comprised peripheral blood, sampled on day 0 of MenACWY control vaccination.

The CDR3: CASSIRTNNEQFF. CDR3 nucleotides: TGTGCCAGCAGCATCCGAACAAACAATGAGCAGTTCTTC. The rearrangement joins TRBV7-9 to TRBJ2-1; the D is unclear. The CDR3 runs 13 residues. Trimming took off 5 bases at V and 5 bases at J, with 10 bases between the two ends. Germline V CDR1 and CDR2: SEHNR, FQNEAQ (reference sequence).